This T cell receptor beta chain was profiled in a study of chemoradiotherapy in HPV16-positive cancers. The germline CDR1 and CDR2 sequences are SGHAT and FQNNGV. The ends were cut back, 1 base at V and 2 bases at J, with 12 bases in the middle. This CDR3 contains 15 residues. TCRdb's copy holds only in-frame clones and misses some; the assay was immunoSEQ multiplex PCR. Of some 29,000 clones in the sample, over 90% were seen once. The gene calls are TRBV11-2 and TRBJ2-7; D is ambiguous. Source: blood, taken from a patient who underwent chemoradiotherapy. The sequence came from a human donor with HPV-associated anogenital cancer. The CDR3 region has the DNA TGTGCCAGCAGCTTAGGCGCAATGGCCACCTACGAGCAGTACTTC. As protein: CASSLGAMATYEQYF.